The clone carrying this T cell receptor beta chain was detected only a few times. The target antigen is unknown. Findings of the study overall: The larger cohort examined one V-J beta rearrangement, not whole repertoires. Tumor memory CD4+ T cell TCR gene usage clustered with blood and lymph node memory CD4+ cells and lymph node naive CD4+ cells.

The CDR3 is 15 residues long. V dropped 0 bases and J dropped 16; count of bases not matched to a gene: 14. CDR1 is MGHRA, CDR2 YSYEKL, per germline. One entry per CDR3 protein, called by TCRdb with MiXCR from the 5' RACE reads. The sample comprises approximately 37,000 distinct CDR3 sequences, 18% of which are singletons, and approximately 3% rests with the top ten. The chain carries TRBV4-1 and TRBJ2-1, with 8 bases matching TRBD1. This sequence was found in a female donor with breast cancer. Sequenced sample: naive CD4+ T cells sorted from a lymph node. As for subset: naive CD4+ T cells, CD4+CD45RA+CD25-. The CDR3 DNA reads TGCGCCAGCAGCCAAGATTTTCGGAGGACAGGGTTTGGTTTCTTC. Its translation: CASSQDFRRTGFGFF.